A single sample gave rise to the 19 T cell receptor beta chains below, sequenced in a study of Ad26.COV2.S vaccination and SARS-CoV-2 variants. Method: immunoSEQ multiplex PCR; TCRdb's copy keeps in-frame clones and lacks some. The data contain some 190,000 clones, approximately 88% of them singletons. The sample consisted of peripheral blood, taken after recovery from COVID-19. The source is a human donor who had recovered from COVID-19.

Written as DNA, the CDR3 is TGTGCCACCATTTCCGAGGGGCCCGGGGAGCTGTTTTTT. Amino acids: CATISEGPGELFF. V gene TRBV12-3 or TRBV12-4 combines with J gene TRBJ2-2; D is tentatively TRBD1 or TRBD2 (5 bases each). This CDR3 contains 13 residues. The germline V and J ends were trimmed by 10 bases and 6 bases, with 15 bases remaining between them.

V usage is TRBV20-1 and J usage is TRBJ2-7; 9 positions match TRBD1. This CDR3 region has 13 residues. The junction had 9 bases not matched to a gene; V was cut back by 5 bases and J by 7 bases. The germline V gene has CDR1 DFQATT and CDR2 SNEGSKA (reference sequence). CDR3 in DNA: TGCAGTGCTGGTGGGACAGGGTTGAGGGAGCAGTACTTC. Residues: CSAGGTGLREQYF.

The CDR3 sequence is CASTLKQGPDYGYTF. In DNA form, the CDR3 reads TGTGCCAGCACCCTCAAACAGGGACCGGATTATGGCTACACCTTC. This sequence joins TRBV7-2 and TRBJ1-2; D might be TRBD1 (6 bases). The V gene lost 7 bases and the J gene lost 5 bases, with 20 bases spanning the gap. CDR1 SGHTA and CDR2 FQGNSA come from the germline V gene. This CDR3 is built from 15 residues.

This clone was counted between two and nine times. The chain uses TRBV11-1 and TRBJ1-5; D not resolved. V gave up 1 base and J gave up 1 base, with 2 bases separating them. Germline-derived CDR1 and CDR2 are SGHAT and FQDESV (reference sequence). The CDR3 has 13 residues. The CDR3 bases are TGTGCCAGCAGCTTAGGCAGCAATCAGCCCCAGCATTTT. Translated: CASSLGSNQPQHF. Using reference TRBV11-1 and TRBJ1-5 for the parts outside the CDR3, the full variable domain is EAEVAQSPRYKITEKSQAVAFWCDPISGHATLYWYRQILGQGPELLVQFQDESVVDDSQLPKDRFSAERLKGVDSTLKIQPAELGDSAMYLCASSLGSNQPQHFGDGTRLSIL.

The genes are TRBV19 and TRBJ1-5; TRBD1 aligns across 7 bases. V lost 7 bases and J lost 0; bases outside the gene matches: 9. CDR1 LNHDA and CDR2 SQIVND come from the germline V gene (reference sequence). The CDR3 extends over 16 amino acids. CDR3 nucleotide sequence: TGTGCCAGTAATTATGGACAGGTTTATAGCAATCAGCCCCAGCATTTT. Protein sequence: CASNYGQVYSNQPQHF. The full variable domain, with the rest looked up from reference TRBV19 and TRBJ1-5, is DGGITQSPKYLFRKEGQNVTLSCEQNLNHDAMYWYRQDPGQGLRLIYYSQIVNDFQKGDIAEGYSVSREKKESFPLTVTSAQKNPTAFYLCASNYGQVYSNQPQHFGDGTRLSIL.

The chain joins TRBV7-9 to TRBJ2-3; TRBD1 agrees at 7 bases. Germline V gene lookup returns CDR1 SEHNR and CDR2 FQNEAQ (reference sequence). The CDR3 covers 14 residues. J was trimmed by 6 bases and V by 2 bases; bases with no gene match: 5. CDR3 sequence (DNA): TGTGCCAGCAGCTTAACAGGGGCAGCGGATACGCAGTATTTT. It translates to CASSLTGAADTQYF.

The chain employs TRBV7-9 and TRBJ2-7; D is ambiguous. Trimming cost V 4 bases and J 3 bases, with 28 bases left between them. This CDR3 region has 19 residues. Germline V gene lookup returns CDR1 SEHNR and CDR2 FQNEAQ (reference sequence). CDR3 nucleotides: TGTGCCAGCAGCTCCATGTCGGCGTACCGGGCCCCAGGCGGCTACGAGCAGTACTTC. Translating gives CASSSMSAYRAPGGYEQYF.

In nucleotides, the CDR3 is TGTGCTAGTGGTTTGGGAGGGATAACTAATGAAAAACTGTTTTTT. It is translated as CASGLGGITNEKLFF. V and J are TRBV12-5 and TRBJ1-4; D unclear. Germline-derived CDR1 and CDR2 are LGHNT and FRNRAP. With 1 base removed from V and 1 base from J, the gap between germline ends came to 7 bases. The CDR3 contains 15 residues.

This chain links TRBV5-1 with TRBJ1-4, with D maybe TRBD1 (5 bases). CDR1 SGHRS and CDR2 YFSETQ come from the germline V gene. Between the trimmed V and J ends, which lost 0 bases and 3 bases, there was a span of 9 bases. The CDR3 covers 15 residues. The CDR3 coding sequence is TGCGCCAGCAGCTTGGAAGGGACCGCTAATGAAAAACTGTTTTTT. It is translated as CASSLEGTANEKLFF.

This clone showed up just a few times. J is TRBJ2-2 and V is TRBV5-1; D is ambiguous. Germline CDR1 SGHRS, CDR2 YFSETQ. V was pared by 4 bases and J by 6 bases, with 16 bases between. The CDR3 contains 15 residues. As DNA, the CDR3 is TGCGCCAGCAGCCCCGACCTGATACTACCCGGGGAGCTGTTTTTT. This codes for CASSPDLILPGELFF.

The V gene is TRBV5-8, the J gene TRBJ1-4; maybe TRBD1 (6 bases). Germline assignment: CDR1 SGHTS and CDR2 YDEGEE. The V end was cut by 2 bases, the J end by 10 bases, with 9 bases between. The CDR3 is 12 amino acids. The CDR3 DNA follows: TGTGCCAGCAGCTTCCAGGGGAGAAAACTGTTTTTT. Amino acid sequence: CASSFQGRKLFF.

The chain links TRBV10-1 to TRBJ2-1, with D uncertain. Germline lookup yields CDR1 WNHNN and CDR2 SYGVQD (reference sequence). V was clipped by 6 bases and J by 8 bases, with 17 bases between them. The CDR3 is 14 amino acids. CDR3 sequence (DNA): TGCGCCAGCAGCGTGGGCCCAATCAGGCATGAGCAGTTCTTC. Translating it yields CASSVGPIRHEQFF.

This chain connects TRBV7-9 to TRBJ2-7; possibly TRBD1 for D (6 bases). This CDR3 is 14 amino acids long. Trimming cost V 2 bases and J 2 bases, with 10 bases left between them. Per germline, CDR1 SEHNR and CDR2 FQNEAQ (reference sequence). The CDR3 DNA sequence: TGTGCCAGCAGCTTACAGGGGTCGACCTACGAGCAGTACTTC. Its protein product is CASSLQGSTYEQYF.

This clone was seen a handful of times. V gene TRBV5-1 combines with J gene TRBJ2-1, with unresolved D. V was shortened by 4 bases and J by 7 bases, with 9 bases between the two germline ends. CDR1 is SGHRS, CDR2 YFSETQ, per germline. The CDR3 is made up of 12 amino acids. CDR3 sequence (DNA): TGCGCCAGCAGCCAAATTCGGAATGAGCAGTTCTTC. Translating it yields CASSQIRNEQFF.

The chain carries TRBV11-3 and TRBJ2-1, with a tentative D call TRBD2 (5 bases). There are 14 residues in the CDR3. Between the trimmed V and J ends, which lost 5 bases and 7 bases, there was a span of 15 bases. Germline loops: CDR1 SGHNT, CDR2 YENEEA. As DNA, the CDR3 is TGTGCCAGCAGCGAGCCCCTTAGAGGGAATGAGCAGTTCTTC. It translates to CASSEPLRGNEQFF.

The chain uses TRBV5-5 and TRBJ2-2, with D perhaps matching TRBD1 or TRBD2 (5 bases each). Germline V gene lookup returns CDR1 SGHKS and CDR2 YYEKEE (reference sequence). This CDR3 comprises 15 residues. V was trimmed by 4 bases and J by 1 base, leaving 11 bases between them. The CDR3 region is CASSLGTLNTGELFF. CDR3 bases: TGTGCCAGCAGCCTTGGGACCCTGAACACCGGGGAGCTGTTTTTT.

The chain combines TRBV20-1 with TRBJ2-5; TRBD1 is a possible D gene (5 bases). CDR3 length equals 10 residues. V was cut by 6 bases and J by 5 bases, with 7 bases left in between. Germline assignment: CDR1 DFQATT and CDR2 SNEGSKA (reference sequence). This CDR3 reads CSANRETQYF. In nucleotides, the CDR3 is TGCAGTGCGAACAGGGAGACCCAGTACTTC.

This clone was seen more than once but under ten times. Other DNA sequences in the same sample also yield this CDR3. The chain joins TRBV5-1 to TRBJ2-6, with D unresolved. Trimming pared 0 bases from V and 0 bases from J, leaving 4 bases between. The CDR3 runs 15 residues. Germline lookup yields CDR1 SGHRS and CDR2 YFSETQ. The CDR3 loop is CASSLAGSGANVLTF. The CDR3 region has the DNA TGCGCCAGCAGCTTGGCAGGCTCTGGGGCCAACGTCCTGACTTTC.

This chain connects TRBV24-1 to TRBJ2-2; D not resolved. Trimming shortened V by 8 bases and J by 1 base, and 1 base separated the two germline ends. The CDR3 runs 11 residues. Germline CDR1 reads KGHDR; CDR2 reads SFDVKD. The CDR3 sequence: CATMNTGELFF. The CDR3 DNA follows: TGTGCCACCATGAACACCGGGGAGCTGTTTTTT.